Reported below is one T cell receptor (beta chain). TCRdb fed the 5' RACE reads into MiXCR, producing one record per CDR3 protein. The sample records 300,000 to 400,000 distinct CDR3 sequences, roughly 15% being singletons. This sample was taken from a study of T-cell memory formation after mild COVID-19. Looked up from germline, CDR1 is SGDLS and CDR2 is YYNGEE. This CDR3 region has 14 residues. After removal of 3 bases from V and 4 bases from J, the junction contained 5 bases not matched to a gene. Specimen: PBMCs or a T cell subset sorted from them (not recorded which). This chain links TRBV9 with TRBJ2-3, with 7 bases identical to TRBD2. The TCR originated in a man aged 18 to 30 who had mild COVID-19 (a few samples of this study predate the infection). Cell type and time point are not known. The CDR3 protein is CASSASGRADTQYF. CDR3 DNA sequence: TGTGCCAGCAGCGCTTCAGGGAGGGCAGATACGCAGTATTTT.